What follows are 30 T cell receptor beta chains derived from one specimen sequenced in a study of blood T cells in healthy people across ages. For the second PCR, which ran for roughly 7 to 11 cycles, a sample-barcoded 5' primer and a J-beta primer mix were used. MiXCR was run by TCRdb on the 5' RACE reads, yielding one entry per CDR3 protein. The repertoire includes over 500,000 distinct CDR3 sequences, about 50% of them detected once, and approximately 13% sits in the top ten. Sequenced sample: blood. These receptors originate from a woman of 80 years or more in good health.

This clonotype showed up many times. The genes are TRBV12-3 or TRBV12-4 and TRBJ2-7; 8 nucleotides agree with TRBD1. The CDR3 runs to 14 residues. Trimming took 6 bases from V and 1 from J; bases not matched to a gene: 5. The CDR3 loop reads CASRPDRVSYEQYF. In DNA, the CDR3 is TGTGCCAGCAGGCCGGACAGGGTTTCCTACGAGCAGTACTTC.

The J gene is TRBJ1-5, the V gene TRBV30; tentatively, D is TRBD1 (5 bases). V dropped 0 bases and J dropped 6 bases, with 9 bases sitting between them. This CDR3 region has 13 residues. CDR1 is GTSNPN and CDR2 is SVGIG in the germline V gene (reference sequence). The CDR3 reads CAWSVLGGQPQHF. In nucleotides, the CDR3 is TGTGCCTGGAGTGTACTTGGGGGTCAGCCCCAGCATTTT.

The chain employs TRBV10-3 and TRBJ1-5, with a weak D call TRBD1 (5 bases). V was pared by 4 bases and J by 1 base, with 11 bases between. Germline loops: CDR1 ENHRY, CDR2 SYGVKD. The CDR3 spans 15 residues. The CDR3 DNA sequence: TGTGCCATCAGTGGCTGGGACGGGAGCAATCAGCCCCAGCATTTT. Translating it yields CAISGWDGSNQPQHF.

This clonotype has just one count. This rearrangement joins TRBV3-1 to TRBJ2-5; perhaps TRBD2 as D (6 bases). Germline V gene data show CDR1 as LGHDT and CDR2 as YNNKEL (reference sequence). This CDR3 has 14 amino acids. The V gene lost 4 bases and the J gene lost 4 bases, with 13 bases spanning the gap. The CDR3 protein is CASSLRDWAETQYF. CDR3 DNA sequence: TGTGCCAGCAGCCTGCGGGACTGGGCAGAGACCCAGTACTTC.

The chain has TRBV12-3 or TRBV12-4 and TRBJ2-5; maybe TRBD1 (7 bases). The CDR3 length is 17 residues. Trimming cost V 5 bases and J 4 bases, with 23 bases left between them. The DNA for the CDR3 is TGTGCCAGCAGTCCCTATAAACAGGGGAGGTTTCCAGAGACCCAGTACTTC. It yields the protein CASSPYKQGRFPETQYF.

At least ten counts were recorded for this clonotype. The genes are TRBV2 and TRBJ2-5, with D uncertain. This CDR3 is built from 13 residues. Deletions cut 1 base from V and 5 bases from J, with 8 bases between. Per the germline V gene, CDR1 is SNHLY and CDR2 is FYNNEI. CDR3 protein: CASSEGHGETQYF. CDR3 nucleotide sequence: TGTGCCAGCAGTGAAGGACACGGGGAGACCCAGTACTTC.

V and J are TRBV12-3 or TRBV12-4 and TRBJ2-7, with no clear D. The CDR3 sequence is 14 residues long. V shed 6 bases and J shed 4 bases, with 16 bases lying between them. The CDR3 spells CASSPMVGQYEQYF. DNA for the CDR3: TGTGCCAGCAGCCCAATGGTGGGCCAATACGAGCAGTACTTC.

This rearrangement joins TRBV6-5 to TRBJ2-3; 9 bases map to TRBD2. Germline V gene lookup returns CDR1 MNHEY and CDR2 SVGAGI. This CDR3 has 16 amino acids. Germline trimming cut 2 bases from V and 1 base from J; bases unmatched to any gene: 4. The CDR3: CASSYGLAGGTDTQYF. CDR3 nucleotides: TGTGCCAGCAGTTACGGATTAGCGGGGGGCACAGATACGCAGTATTTT.

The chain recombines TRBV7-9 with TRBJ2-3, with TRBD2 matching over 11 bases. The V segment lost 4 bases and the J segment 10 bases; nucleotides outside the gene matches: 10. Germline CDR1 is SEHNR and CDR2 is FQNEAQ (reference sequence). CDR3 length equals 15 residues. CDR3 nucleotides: TGTGCCAGCAGCTCAACGACTAGCGGGGTCTTTGCGCAGTATTTT. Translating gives CASSSTTSGVFAQYF. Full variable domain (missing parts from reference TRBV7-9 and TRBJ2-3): DTGVSQNPRHKITKRGQNVTFRCDPISEHNRLYWYRQTLGQGPEFLTYFQNEAQLEKSRLLSDRFSAERPKGSFSTLEIQRTEQGDSAMYLCASSSTTSGVFAQYFGPGTRLTVL.

The CDR3 coding sequence is TGTGCCAGCAGAGCCGGGACAGACTTAGATACGCAGTATTTT. Residues: CASRAGTDLDTQYF. This rearrangement joins TRBV6-1 to TRBJ2-3, with 7 bases aligning to TRBD1. Germline V lookup: CDR1 MNHNS, CDR2 SASEGT. V lost 6 bases to trimming and J lost 5 bases; unmatched junction nucleotides: 8. The CDR3 length is 14 residues.

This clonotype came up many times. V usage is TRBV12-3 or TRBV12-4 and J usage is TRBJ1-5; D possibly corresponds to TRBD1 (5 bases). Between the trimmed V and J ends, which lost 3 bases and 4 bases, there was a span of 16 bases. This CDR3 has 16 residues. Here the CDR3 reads CASSFPTGQQNQPQHF. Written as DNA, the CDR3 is TGTGCCAGCAGTTTTCCGACGGGGCAGCAAAATCAGCCCCAGCATTTT.

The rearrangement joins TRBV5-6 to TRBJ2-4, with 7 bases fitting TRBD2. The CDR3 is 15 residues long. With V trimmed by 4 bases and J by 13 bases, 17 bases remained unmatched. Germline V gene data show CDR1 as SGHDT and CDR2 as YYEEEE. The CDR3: CASSAGLGAYGEQYF. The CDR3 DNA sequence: TGTGCCAGCAGCGCAGGACTAGGGGCCTATGGTGAGCAGTACTTC.

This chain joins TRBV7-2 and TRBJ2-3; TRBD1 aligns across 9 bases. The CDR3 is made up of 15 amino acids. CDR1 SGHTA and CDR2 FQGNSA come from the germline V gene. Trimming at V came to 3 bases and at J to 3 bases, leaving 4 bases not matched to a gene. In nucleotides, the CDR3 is TGTGCCAGCAGCTTGACAGGGGGTATGACAGATACGCAGTATTTT. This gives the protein CASSLTGGMTDTQYF.

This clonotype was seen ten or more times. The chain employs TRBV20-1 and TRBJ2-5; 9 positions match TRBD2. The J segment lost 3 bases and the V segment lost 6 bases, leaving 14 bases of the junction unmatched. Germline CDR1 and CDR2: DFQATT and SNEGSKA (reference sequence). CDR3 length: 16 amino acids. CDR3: CSANSHSGSLKETQYF. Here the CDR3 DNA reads TGCAGTGCGAATTCTCATAGCGGGAGCTTGAAAGAGACCCAGTACTTC.

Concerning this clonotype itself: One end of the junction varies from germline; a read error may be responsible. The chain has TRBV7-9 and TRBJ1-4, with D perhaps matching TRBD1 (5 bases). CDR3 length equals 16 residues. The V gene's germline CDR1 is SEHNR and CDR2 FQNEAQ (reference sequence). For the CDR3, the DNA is TGTGCCAGCAACTTATGGGGGACTGCAACTAATGAAAAACTGTTTTTT. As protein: CASNLWGTATNEKLFF. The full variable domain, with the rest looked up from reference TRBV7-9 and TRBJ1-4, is DTGVSQNPRHKITKRGQNVTFRCDPISEHNRLYWYRQTLGQGPEFLTYFQNEAQLEKSRLLSDRFSAERPKGSFSTLEIQRTEQGDSAMYLCASNLWGTATNEKLFFGSGTQLSVL.

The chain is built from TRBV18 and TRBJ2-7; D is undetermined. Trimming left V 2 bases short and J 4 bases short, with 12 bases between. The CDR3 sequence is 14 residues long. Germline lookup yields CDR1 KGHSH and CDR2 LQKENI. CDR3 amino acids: CASSPMASAYEQYF. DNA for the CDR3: TGTGCCAGCTCACCAATGGCTAGTGCGTACGAGCAGTACTTC.

CDR3 protein: CASSARGSDPKTEAFF. The CDR3 DNA follows: TGTGCCAGCAGCGCCAGGGGCTCGGATCCGAAGACTGAAGCTTTCTTT. The rearrangement uses TRBV27 and TRBJ1-1; possibly TRBD1 for D (6 bases). This CDR3 is 16 amino acids long. The ends were cut back, 6 bases at V and 5 bases at J, with 22 bases in the middle. The germline CDR1 and CDR2 sequences are MNHEY and SMNVEV (reference sequence).

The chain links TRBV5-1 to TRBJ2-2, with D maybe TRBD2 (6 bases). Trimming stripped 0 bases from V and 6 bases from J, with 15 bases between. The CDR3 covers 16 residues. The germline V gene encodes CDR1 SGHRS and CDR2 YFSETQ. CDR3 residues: CASSLEAHWGAGELFF. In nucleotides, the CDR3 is TGCGCCAGCAGCTTGGAGGCCCATTGGGGGGCCGGGGAGCTGTTTTTT.

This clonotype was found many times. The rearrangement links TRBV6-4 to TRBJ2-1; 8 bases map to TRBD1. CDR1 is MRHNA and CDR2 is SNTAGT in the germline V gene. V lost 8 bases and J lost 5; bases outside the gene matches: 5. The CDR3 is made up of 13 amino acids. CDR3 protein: CASGTGAHNEQFF. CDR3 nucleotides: TGTGCCAGCGGGACAGGAGCTCACAATGAGCAGTTCTTC.

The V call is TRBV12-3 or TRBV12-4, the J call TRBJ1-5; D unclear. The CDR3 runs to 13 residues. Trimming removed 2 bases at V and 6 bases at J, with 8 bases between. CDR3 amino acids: CASSLTWGQPQHF. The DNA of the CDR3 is TGTGCCAGCAGTTTAACCTGGGGTCAGCCCCAGCATTTT.

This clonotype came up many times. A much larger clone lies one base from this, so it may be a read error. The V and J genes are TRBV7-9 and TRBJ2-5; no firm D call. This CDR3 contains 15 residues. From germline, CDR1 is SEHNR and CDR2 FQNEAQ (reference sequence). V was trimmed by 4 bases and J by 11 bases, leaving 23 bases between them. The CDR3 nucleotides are TGTGCCAGCAGCTCCCCCGATCTCGAAGGGCATGAGCAGTACTTC. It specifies CASSSPDLEGHEQYF.

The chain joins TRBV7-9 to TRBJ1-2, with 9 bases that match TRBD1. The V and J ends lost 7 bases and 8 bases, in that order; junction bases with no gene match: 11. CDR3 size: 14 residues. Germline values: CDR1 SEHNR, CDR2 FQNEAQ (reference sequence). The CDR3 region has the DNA TGTGCCAGCAACCCCCGAAGGACAGGGGAAGGCTACACCTTC. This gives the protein CASNPRRTGEGYTF.

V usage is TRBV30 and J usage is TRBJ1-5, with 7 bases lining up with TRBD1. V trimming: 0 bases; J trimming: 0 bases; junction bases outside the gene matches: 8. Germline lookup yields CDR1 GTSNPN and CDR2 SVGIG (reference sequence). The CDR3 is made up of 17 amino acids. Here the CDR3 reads CAWSVARDRLSNQPQHF. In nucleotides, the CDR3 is TGTGCCTGGAGTGTAGCTCGGGACAGACTTAGCAATCAGCCCCAGCATTTT.

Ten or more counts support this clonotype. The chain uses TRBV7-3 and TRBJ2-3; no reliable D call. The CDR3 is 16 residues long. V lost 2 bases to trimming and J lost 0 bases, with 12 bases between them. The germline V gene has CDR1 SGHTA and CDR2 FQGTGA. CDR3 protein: CASSLYGSSSTDTQYF. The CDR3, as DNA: TGTGCCAGCAGCTTATACGGAAGCTCTAGCACAGATACGCAGTATTTT.

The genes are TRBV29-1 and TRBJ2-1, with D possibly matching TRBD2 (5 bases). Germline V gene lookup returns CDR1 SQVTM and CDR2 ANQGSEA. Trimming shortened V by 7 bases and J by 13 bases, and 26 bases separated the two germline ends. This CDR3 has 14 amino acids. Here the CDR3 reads CSAGSGIGPSSQFF. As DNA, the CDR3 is TGCAGCGCGGGTTCCGGGATAGGGCCGTCCAGCCAGTTCTTC.

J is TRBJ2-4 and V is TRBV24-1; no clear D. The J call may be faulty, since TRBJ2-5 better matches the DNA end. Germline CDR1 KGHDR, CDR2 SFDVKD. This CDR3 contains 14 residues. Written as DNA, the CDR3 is TGTGCCACCAGTGACCCCGCTAAACCGGGGACCCAGTACTTC. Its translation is CATSDPAKPGTQYF.

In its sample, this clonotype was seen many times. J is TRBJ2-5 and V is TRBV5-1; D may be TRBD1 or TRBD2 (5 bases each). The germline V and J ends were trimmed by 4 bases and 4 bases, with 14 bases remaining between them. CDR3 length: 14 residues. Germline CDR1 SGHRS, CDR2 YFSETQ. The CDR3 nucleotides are TGCGCCAGCAGCCTGTTAACGAGGGGAGAGACCCAGTACTTC. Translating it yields CASSLLTRGETQYF.

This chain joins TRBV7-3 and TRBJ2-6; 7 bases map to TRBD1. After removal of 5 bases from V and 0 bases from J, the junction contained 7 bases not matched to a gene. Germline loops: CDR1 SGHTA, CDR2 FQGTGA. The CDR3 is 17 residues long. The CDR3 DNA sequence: TGTGCCAGCAGCCCGTCGACAGGGCCCTCTGGGGCCAACGTCCTGACTTTC. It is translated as CASSPSTGPSGANVLTF.

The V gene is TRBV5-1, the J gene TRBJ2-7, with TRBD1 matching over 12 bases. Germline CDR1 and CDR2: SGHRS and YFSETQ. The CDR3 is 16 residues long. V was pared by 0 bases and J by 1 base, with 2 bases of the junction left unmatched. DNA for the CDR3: TGCGCCAGCAGCTTGGTGGGACAGGGGGCGTCCTACGAGCAGTACTTC. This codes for CASSLVGQGASYEQYF.

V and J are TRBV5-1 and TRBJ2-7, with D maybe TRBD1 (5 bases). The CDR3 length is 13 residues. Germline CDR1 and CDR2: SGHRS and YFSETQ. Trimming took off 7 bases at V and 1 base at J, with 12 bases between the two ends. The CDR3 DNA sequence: TGCGCCAGCGCGACCCAGGGTTCCTACGAGCAGTACTTC. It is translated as CASATQGSYEQYF.